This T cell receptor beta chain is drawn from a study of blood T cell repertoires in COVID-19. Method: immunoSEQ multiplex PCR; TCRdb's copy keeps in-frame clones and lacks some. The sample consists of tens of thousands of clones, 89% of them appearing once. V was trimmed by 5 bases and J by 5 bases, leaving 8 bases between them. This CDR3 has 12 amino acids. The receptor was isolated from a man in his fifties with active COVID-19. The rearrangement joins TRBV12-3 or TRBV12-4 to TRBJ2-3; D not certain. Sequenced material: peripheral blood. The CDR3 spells CASSLFLDTQYF. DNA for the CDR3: TGTGCCAGCAGTCTTTTTTTAGATACGCAGTATTTT.